This T cell receptor beta chain originates from a study of shared clonotypes between healthy human individuals. Study-level results: The represented genetic and exposure-history diversity was limited by the small number of donors.

CDR1 is MDHEN and CDR2 is SYDVKM in the germline V gene. The CDR3 has 16 amino acids. V was pared by 6 bases and J by 2 bases, with 12 bases of the junction left unmatched. Positive CCR7 selection of CD45RO-negative cells yielded the naive CD8 cells, and terminally differentiated effector memory CD45RA+ cells were excluded. Regarding this clone: Its target is unknown.

The authors distributed each subset's genomic DNA evenly over several immunoSEQ plates. Produced via immunoSEQ multiplex PCR; TCRdb's table is partial and in-frame only. The top ten clones hold more than 1.5% of a sample with about 2.1 million clones, around 93% of them seen once. This sequence was found in a man in his late teens or twenties in good health. Some clones in this sample may be carry-over from other donors' samples. The sequenced sample was naive CD8+ T cells from PBMCs. This chain uses TRBV28 with TRBJ2-7; TRBD1 aligns across 8 bases. The CDR3 sequence is CASSSDRDRFTYEQYF. CDR3 DNA sequence: TGTGCCAGCAGCTCCGACCGGGACAGGTTCACCTACGAGCAGTACTTC.